The rows below give T cell receptor beta chains drawn from one sample of a study of molecular identifiers for immune sequencing clone quantification. TCRdb recomputed calls from the PCR reads with MiXCR, one row per CDR3 protein. This sample has hundreds of thousands of distinct CDR3 sequences, with roughly 27% found just once. Sequencing was performed on naive CD8+ T cells from blood, with Jurkat cell RNA spiked in. Receptor source: a human donor in good health. Some libraries in this study had Jurkat cell RNA spiked in. CDR3s include the opening cysteine and the closing phenylalanine or tryptophan.

TRBV4-3	CASSQELAGGQLDTGELFF
TRBV5-5	CASSETGWGEKLFF
TRBV27	CASSLPTSQSYNEQFF
TRBV18	CASSPGPADTQYF
TRBV20-1	CSASKAGQETQYF
TRBV5-6	CASSQAAYNEQFF
TRBV15	CATSRGQKETQYF
TRBV25-1	CASSTSGRNLIEQFF
TRBV4-3	CASSPGQADSYEQYF
TRBV4-3	CASSPEPGRPSTDTQYF
TRBV28	CASSLPRGRNSPLHF